This T cell receptor (beta chain) was obtained from a study of T-cell memory formation after mild COVID-19. Study-level information: Largely donor-specific TCR clusters were found.

Germline loops: CDR1 DFQATT, CDR2 SNEGSKA (reference sequence). This CDR3 is built from 18 residues. The ends lost 0 bases at V and 0 bases at J; junction bases unmatched: 8. TCRdb re-called the 5' RACE reads through MiXCR, storing one row per CDR3 protein. The sample yields about 49,000 distinct CDR3 sequences, 25% to 35% seen once. The chain links TRBV20-1 to TRBJ1-5; 10 bases match TRBD1. Sequencing input: PBMCs or a T cell subset sorted from them (not recorded which). This clonotype was obtained from a man between 18 and 29 years old who had mild COVID-19 (a few samples of this study predate the infection). Cell type and time point are not known. The CDR3 region has the DNA TGCAGTGCTAGAGAACTGGGACAGGGGATTTATAGCAATCAGCCCCAGCATTTT. Protein: CSARELGQGIYSNQPQHF.